A selection of T cell receptor beta chains follows, all from one sample in a study of blood T cell repertoires in COVID-19. Clones were sequenced by immunoSEQ multiplex PCR, and TCRdb holds only the in-frame ones, with some missing. The table includes some 80,000 clones, approximately 87% detected once. Sequencing was done on a sample of peripheral blood. These receptors all stem from a human donor in a cohort sampled during active COVID-19. Each CDR3 is given with its conserved first and last residue.

J gene | V gene | CDR3 protein
TRBJ2-5 | TRBV6-5 | CASTLNRGVQETQYF
TRBJ1-1 | TRBV18 | CASSKTEMNTEAFF
TRBJ2-7 | TRBV4-1 | CASSEHSGTSYEQYF
TRBJ2-4 | TRBV28 | CASSKIGDRGINIQYF
TRBJ1-5 | TRBV4-3 | CASSQGAPQPQHF
TRBJ2-7 | TRBV6-4 | CASSLTSGGREQYF
TRBJ2-7 | TRBV5-1 | CASSLAAGDGYEQYF
TRBJ1-5 | TRBV20-1 | CSASLGDSNQPQHF
TRBJ1-2 | TRBV6-2/TRBV6-3 | CASSPRQGHGYTF
TRBJ2-2 | TRBV7-8 | CASRYGETGELFF
TRBJ1-1 | TRBV4-1 | CASSQATGANTEAFF
TRBJ1-2 | TRBV5-1 | CASSSGQGAAGDGYTF
TRBJ1-1 | TRBV24-1 | CATSDSRTGVLNTEAFF
TRBJ2-3 | TRBV6-5 | CASSRSRATDTQYF
TRBJ2-2 | TRBV12-3/TRBV12-4 | CASSFPTGELFF
TRBJ2-7 | TRBV30 | CAWSKGRGGEPYEQYF
TRBJ2-1 | TRBV6-2/TRBV6-3 | CASSSLRGGSNEQFF
TRBJ1-1 | TRBV19 | CASSEQTRNTEAFF
TRBJ2-1 | TRBV11-1 | CASSLDSPLYNEQFF
TRBJ1-6 | TRBV7-2 | CASSPTRGNNSPLHF
TRBJ2-7 | TRBV6-6 | CASSRSGGGSWSYEQYF
TRBJ2-7 | TRBV5-4 | CASSHTDSYEQYF
TRBJ2-1 | TRBV18 | CASSPLGRNDNEQFF
TRBJ1-2 | TRBV18 | CASSPGQGNYGYTF
TRBJ2-7 | TRBV27 | CASSLSWPGTGGSNEQYF
TRBJ2-1 | TRBV4-3 | CASSPTGLAGNSYNEQFF
TRBJ2-7 | TRBV6-5 | CASSYGRDSYEQYF
TRBJ1-4 | TRBV3-1/TRBV3-2 | CASSQGPGTGLTEKLFF